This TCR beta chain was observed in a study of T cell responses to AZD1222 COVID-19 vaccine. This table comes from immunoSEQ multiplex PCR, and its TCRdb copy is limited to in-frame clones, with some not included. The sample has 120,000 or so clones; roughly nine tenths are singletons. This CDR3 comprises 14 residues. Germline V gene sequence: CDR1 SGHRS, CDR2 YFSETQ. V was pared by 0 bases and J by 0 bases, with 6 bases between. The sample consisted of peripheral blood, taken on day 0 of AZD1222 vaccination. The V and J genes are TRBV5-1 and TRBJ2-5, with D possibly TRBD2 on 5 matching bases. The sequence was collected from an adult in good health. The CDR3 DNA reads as TGCGCCAGCAGCTTGGGAGGGTACCAAGAGACCCAGTACTTC. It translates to CASSLGGYQETQYF. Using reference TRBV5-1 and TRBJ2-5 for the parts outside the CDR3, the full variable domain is KAGVTQTPRYLIKTRGQQVTLSCSPISGHRSVSWYQQTPGQGLQFLFEYFSETQRNKGNFPGRFSGRQFSNSRSEMNVSTLELGDSALYLCASSLGGYQETQYFGPGTRLLVL.